Listed below are T cell receptor beta chains from one sample, sequenced in a study of OX40 agonist ivuxolimab in advanced cancers. Generated by immunoSEQ multiplex PCR, the TCRdb table keeps only in-frame clones and is missing some. This table holds fewer than 40,000 clones, approximately 89% found once. The material was CD4+ or CD8+ T cells sorted from blood, obtained in a trial of the OX40 agonist ivuxolimab. These receptors came from an adult with an advanced solid tumor such as melanoma, head and neck, liver or kidney cancer. Each CDR3 is given with its conserved first and last residue. Each record gives: V gene, CDR3 protein.

TRBV25-1,CATDLAGGTDTQYF
TRBV7-8,CASSTPGQGYINEKLFF
TRBV7-2,CASSLGGLETQYF
TRBV19,CASSDRGRTDTQYF
TRBV19,CASSRSAKVTGELFF
TRBV30,CAWKRRERWTGELFF
TRBV4-3,CASSQDPGGSTLAKNIQYF
TRBV10-1,CASSESTQGSGYIQYF
TRBV5-1,CASSLTGLGGNTEAFF
TRBV5-3,CARSFSGGANNEQFF
TRBV6-1,CASSEYWGDSPLHF
TRBV5-1,CASSPTGLGQPQHF
TRBV5-4,CASSPGRPPLYF
TRBV9,CASSVGQASYEQYF
TRBV9,CASSVMLAADEQFF
TRBV9,CASSVVHRDPIQLRSYEQYF
TRBV2,CASSTGVGYTF
TRBV5-1,CASSLGTSGKSSYEQYF
TRBV25-1,CASSDVLNTGTYEQYF
TRBV29-1,CSVEDPGGDQPQHF
TRBV6-6,CASSYSTGTGAWAQHF
TRBV6-5,CASSTRTGAYNEQFF
TRBV19,CASSFNRVREKLFF
TRBV29-1,CSVAGNYYGYTF
TRBV5-1,CASSLDGQGLGYGYTF
TRBV21-1,CASTGRGSLIGYGYTF
TRBV11-2,CASSLGTGGNQPQHF
TRBV20-1,CSAMTEYEQYF
TRBV7-6,CASSLEDGANQPQHF
TRBV5-1,CASSSIAGGSSYEQYF
TRBV6-6,CASSSFQTGVSGGYTF
TRBV27,CASSFGGGPGPQHF
TRBV5-4,CASSRNRGNAREQYF
TRBV30,CAWSVTGTIQYF
TRBV9,CASSAEGGRTEAFF
TRBV11-2,CASRKLAGGNEQYF
TRBV9,CASSVGTGRGGYTF
TRBV7-6,CASSPGLAASTDTQYF
TRBV10-3,CAISESKLTIYEQYF
TRBV5-1,CASSLAGDEQFF
TRBV12-5,CASGLMTGGEAFF
TRBV9,CASSAGTGPNYGYTF
TRBV7-6,CASSYRVRETQYF
TRBV5-1,CASSRDSQRSTEAFF
TRBV15,CATSPLGTSGRNEQFF
TRBV19,CASSILGGAGHNEQFF
TRBV5-1,CASSLTGASYNEQFF
TRBV28,CASSLGRGNTGELFF
TRBV13,CASSLRGNTIYF
TRBV19,CASIGDRAAEAFF
TRBV11-2,CASSSDSGKLPLHF
TRBV19,CASSIGGRFSTNEKLFF
TRBV19,CASSITLAKNIQYF
TRBV6-5,CASSYLETQYF
TRBV27,CASAQPGRHSYTF
TRBV11-3,CASSFVPDTRYEQYF
TRBV5-4,CASSVGQGASRYGYTF
TRBV14,CASSGQVNYGYTF
TRBV5-4,CASSDIGRNTEAFF